This TCR beta chain originates from a study of chemoradiotherapy in HPV16-positive cancers. Findings and limits, study-wide: Candidate HPV-specific clones and E7-related TCR motifs grew in tumor during treatment. In HPV16-positive patients, HPV-responsive T-cell expansion tracked better recurrence-free survival.

Deletions cut 7 bases from V and 0 bases from J, with 13 bases between. The CDR3 consists of 16 residues. The germline gives CDR1 MNHNY, CDR2 SVGAGI (reference sequence). Sequenced by immunoSEQ multiplex PCR; TCRdb stores in-frame clones only, minus some. The table has approximately 30,000 clones, around 88% seen once. This clone was counted a single time. Its antigen is currently unknown. Repertoires were sampled repeatedly during chemoradiotherapy. J is TRBJ1-6 and V is TRBV6-6; the D gene is possibly TRBD1 (5 bases). This sequence originates from a human donor with HPV-associated anogenital cancer. The sequencing here drew on blood, taken from a patient who underwent chemoradiotherapy. CDR3 nucleotide sequence: TGTGCCAGCAACCTAGACAGTCGCTCCTATAATTCACCCCTCCACTTT. Translating gives CASNLDSRSYNSPLHF.